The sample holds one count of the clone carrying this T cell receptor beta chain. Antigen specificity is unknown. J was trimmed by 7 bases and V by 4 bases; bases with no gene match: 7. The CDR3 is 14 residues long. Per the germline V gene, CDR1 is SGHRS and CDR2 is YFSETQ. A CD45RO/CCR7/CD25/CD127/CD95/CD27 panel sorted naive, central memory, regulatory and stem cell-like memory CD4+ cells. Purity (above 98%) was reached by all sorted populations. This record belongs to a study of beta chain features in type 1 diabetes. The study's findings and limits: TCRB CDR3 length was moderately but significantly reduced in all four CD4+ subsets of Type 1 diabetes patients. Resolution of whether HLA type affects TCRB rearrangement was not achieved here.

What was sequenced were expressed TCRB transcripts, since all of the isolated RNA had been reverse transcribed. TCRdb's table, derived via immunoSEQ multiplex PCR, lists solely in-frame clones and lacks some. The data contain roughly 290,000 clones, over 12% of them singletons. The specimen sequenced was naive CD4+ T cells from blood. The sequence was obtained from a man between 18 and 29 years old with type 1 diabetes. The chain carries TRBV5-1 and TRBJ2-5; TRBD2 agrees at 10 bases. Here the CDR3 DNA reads TGCGCCAGCAGCCCCCTAGCGGGAGTTGGGACCCAGTACTTC. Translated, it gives CASSPLAGVGTQYF.